The 22 T cell receptor beta chains presented below share a single source sample, sequenced in a study of T-cell reconstitution after alpha-beta-depleted transplantation in children. The library targeted TCRbeta and was prepared with unique molecular identifiers. From the PCR reads, TCRdb called clonotypes with MiXCR, one entry per CDR3 protein. Of nearly 250,000 distinct CDR3 sequences detected, around 7.5% appear once; the ten largest clones hold 5% to 7%. Specimen: PBMCs, mostly from graft donor cells, collected 180 days after TCRalphabeta/CD19-depleted stem cell transplant. The origin of the receptors is a male patient between 10 and 17 years old who had a stem cell transplant for acute lymphoblastic leukemia, so the T cells may come from the graft donor.

This clonotype was seen ten or more times. The rearrangement uses TRBV20-1 and TRBJ2-1, with D tentatively TRBD1 or TRBD2 (5 bases each). The CDR3 has 16 residues. Looked up from germline, CDR1 is DFQATT and CDR2 is SNEGSKA (reference sequence). Trimming shortened V by 3 bases and J by 7 bases, and 22 bases separated the two germline ends. CDR3 nucleotide sequence: TGCAGTGCTAGGCCCCCCCGGGACCAGATCCGGAATGAGCAGTTCTTC. Its translation: CSARPPRDQIRNEQFF.

At least ten counts were recorded for this clonotype. This rearrangement joins TRBV12-3 or TRBV12-4 to TRBJ2-3, with a possible D match to TRBD1 (5 bases). The CDR3 spans 14 residues. The germline V and J ends were trimmed by 3 bases and 11 bases, with 18 bases remaining between them. The CDR3 spells CASSFADWAGRQYF. CDR3 coding DNA: TGTGCCAGCAGTTTCGCCGACTGGGCAGGGCGGCAGTATTTT.

This clonotype has at least ten counts. The J gene is TRBJ1-4, the V gene TRBV12-3 or TRBV12-4; D is possibly TRBD1 (6 bases). V gave up 6 bases and J gave up 7 bases, with 15 bases separating them. The CDR3 covers 14 residues. The CDR3 DNA is TGTGCCAGCAGCAAACAGGGATTAAGTGAAAAACTGTTTTTT. Encoded protein: CASSKQGLSEKLFF.

This clonotype was seen once. Germline is not matched at one junction end, which may reflect a read error. The chain is built from TRBV19 and TRBJ2-7, with a possible D match to TRBD1 (6 bases). Germline V CDR1 and CDR2: LNHDA, SQIVND (reference sequence). CDR3 size: 15 residues. For the CDR3, the DNA is TGTGCCAGTAGTATAGTGAGAGGGGGATCGAACGACCAGTACTTC. Translation gives CASSIVRGGSNDQYF.

This clonotype was seen ten or more times. This chain links TRBV7-9 with TRBJ2-4; unclear D gene. Looked up from germline, CDR1 is SEHNR and CDR2 is FQNEAQ (reference sequence). V was cut by 5 bases and J by 1 base, with 12 bases left in between. The CDR3 consists of 15 residues. CDR3 protein: CASSPTVWAKNIQYF. The CDR3 DNA reads TGTGCCAGCAGCCCTACAGTGTGGGCCAAAAACATTCAGTACTTC. Filled out from reference TRBV7-9 and TRBJ2-4, the complete variable domain reads DTGVSQNPRHKITKRGQNVTFRCDPISEHNRLYWYRQTLGQGPEFLTYFQNEAQLEKSRLLSDRFSAERPKGSFSTLEIQRTEQGDSAMYLCASSPTVWAKNIQYFGAGTRLSVL.

This clonotype came up many times. The rearrangement joins TRBV6-5 to TRBJ1-1, with no clear D. The V gene's germline CDR1 is MNHEY and CDR2 SVGAGI. The V end lost 7 bases, the J end lost 2 bases, and 11 bases lay between the germline ends. This CDR3 is 13 amino acids long. The CDR3 sequence is CASIMPGNTEAFF. The CDR3 nucleotides are TGTGCCAGCATTATGCCGGGAAACACTGAAGCTTTCTTT.

The table lists this clonotype with many counts. V and J are TRBV6-5 and TRBJ2-3; TRBD1 is a possible D gene (6 bases). This CDR3 is built from 15 residues. Looked up from germline, CDR1 is MNHEY and CDR2 is SVGAGI. V was clipped by 2 bases and J by 5 bases, with 14 bases between them. The CDR3 DNA reads as TGTGCCAGCAGTTACGGCAGGGGCGCAGGAGATACGCAGTATTTT. Amino acid sequence: CASSYGRGAGDTQYF.

Ten or more counts support this clonotype. The rearrangement uses TRBV6-1 and TRBJ1-5; D unresolved. The CDR3 is 15 residues long. Germline V lookup: CDR1 MNHNS, CDR2 SASEGT. Between the trimmed V and J ends, which lost 3 bases and 6 bases, there was a span of 15 bases. The CDR3 here is CASSERPKAGQPQHF. CDR3 nucleotides: TGTGCCAGCAGTGAGCGCCCCAAAGCGGGTCAGCCCCAGCATTTT.

This clonotype was seen repeatedly, ten times or more. The chain has TRBV28 and TRBJ1-5, with 9 nucleotides matching TRBD1. Losses at the gene ends were 11 bases for V and 7 bases for J; bases not matched to a gene: 12. Germline V gene data show CDR1 as MDHEN and CDR2 as SYDVKM. CDR3 length: 14 amino acids. Here the CDR3 reads CAGGRDRAAQPQHF. The CDR3 nucleotides read TGTGCCGGGGGCCGGGACAGGGCGGCGCAGCCCCAGCATTTT.

The rearrangement uses TRBV19 and TRBJ2-7; D could derive from TRBD1 or TRBD2 (6 bases each). The CDR3 runs 14 residues. V lost 3 bases to trimming and J lost 2 bases, with 11 bases between them. The V gene's germline CDR1 is LNHDA and CDR2 SQIVND (reference sequence). CDR3 region: CASSMSGAAYEQYF. CDR3 nucleotides: TGTGCCAGTAGTATGTCGGGGGCGGCCTACGAGCAGTACTTC.

This clonotype was seen at least ten times. The chain is built from TRBV7-8 and TRBJ2-5; the D gene could be TRBD1 or TRBD2 (7 bases each). Germline V gives CDR1 SGHVS, CDR2 FQNEAQ. V was trimmed by 3 bases and J by 3 bases, leaving 11 bases between them. The CDR3 contains 14 residues. The CDR3 DNA is TGTGCCAGCAGCTTCAGGGGGAGGGAAGAGACCCAGTACTTC. Its protein is CASSFRGREETQYF.

This clonotype was counted many times. The J gene is TRBJ2-1, the V gene TRBV7-2; D is unresolved. CDR1 is SGHTA and CDR2 is FQGNSA in the germline V gene. The CDR3 contains 15 residues. V was shortened by 5 bases and J by 1 base, with 12 bases between the two germline ends. Here the CDR3 reads CASSQRTHSYNEQFF. For the CDR3, the DNA is TGTGCCAGCAGCCAAAGGACCCATTCCTACAATGAGCAGTTCTTC.

In its sample, this clonotype was seen many times. This chain joins TRBV28 and TRBJ2-5; 8 bases are a match to TRBD2. Germline V CDR1 and CDR2: MDHEN, SYDVKM. Germline trimming cut 6 bases from V and 4 bases from J; bases unmatched to any gene: 16. The CDR3 has 17 amino acids. The CDR3 sequence is CASSPPQREPHPETQYF. For the CDR3, the DNA is TGTGCCAGCAGCCCACCCCAGCGGGAGCCCCACCCAGAGACCCAGTACTTC.

Points on this clonotype: Given a much more abundant clone one base away, this may be a read error. The chain has TRBV20-1 and TRBJ1-2; D remains ambiguous. The CDR3 spans 11 residues. Germline CDR1 DFQATT, CDR2 SNEGSKA (reference sequence). Here the CDR3 DNA reads TGCAGCGCGACGGTAAACTATGGCTACACCTTC. This encodes CSATVNYGYTF.

This clonotype has ten or more counts. The rearrangement uses TRBV12-3 or TRBV12-4 and TRBJ1-5; 8 nucleotides align to TRBD1. CDR3 length equals 16 residues. With V trimmed by 1 base and J by 6 bases, 8 bases remained unmatched. CDR3 bases: TGTGCCAGCAGTTTAGAACGGACAGGGTCTGGTCAGCCCCAGCATTTT. It is translated as CASSLERTGSGQPQHF.

V is TRBV7-9 and J is TRBJ2-3, with D perhaps TRBD2 (6 bases). Trimming shortened V by 5 bases and J by 7 bases, and 13 bases separated the two germline ends. CDR3 length equals 13 residues. The germline V gene has CDR1 SEHNR and CDR2 FQNEAQ (reference sequence). Here the CDR3 reads CASSGGTVHTQYF. The CDR3 region has the DNA TGTGCCAGCAGCGGCGGGACTGTACATACGCAGTATTTT.

Many counts were recorded for this clonotype. An end of the junction does not agree with germline; a read error may underlie this. The genes are TRBV27 and TRBJ2-2; D ambiguous. This CDR3 contains 13 residues. Germline CDR1 MNHEY, CDR2 SMNVEV (reference sequence). CDR3 nucleotides: TGCGCCAGCAGCTTGTTGGGGACCGGGGAGCTGTTTTTT. This codes for CASSLLGTGELFF.

This clonotype was recorded at least ten times. The chain has TRBV4-2 and TRBJ1-4; D is unresolved. Germline lookup yields CDR1 LGHNA and CDR2 YNFKEQ. The CDR3 is 17 amino acids. Trimming pared 5 bases from V and 0 bases from J, leaving 16 bases between. The CDR3: CASSSTPTLSTNEKLFF. The CDR3 DNA sequence: TGTGCCAGCAGCTCTACACCGACCCTTTCAACTAATGAAAAACTGTTTTTT.

This clonotype was observed many times. The chain links TRBV4-3 to TRBJ1-2; a weak D match, TRBD1 (6 bases). Trimming took 0 bases from V and 5 from J, leaving 16 bases between them. Germline CDR1 reads LGHNA; CDR2 reads YSLEER. The CDR3 is 16 residues long. The CDR3 loop reads CASSQDLQGQTYGYTF. For the CDR3, the DNA is TGCGCCAGCAGCCAAGATCTACAGGGACAAACTTATGGCTACACCTTC.

Ten or more counts support this clonotype. The rearrangement joins TRBV7-3 to TRBJ2-1; D remains unclear. The CDR3 spans 13 residues. The germline CDR1 and CDR2 sequences are SGHTA and FQGTGA. Trimming took off 2 bases at V and 5 bases at J, with 7 bases between the two ends. The CDR3 nucleotides read TGTGCCAGCAGCTTAGAGCTTGACAATGAGCAGTTCTTC. This translates into CASSLELDNEQFF.

This rearrangement joins TRBV20-1 to TRBJ2-7; no firm D call. V was shortened by 4 bases and J by 4 bases, with 11 bases between the two germline ends. CDR1 DFQATT and CDR2 SNEGSKA come from the germline V gene (reference sequence). This CDR3 has 12 residues. The CDR3 DNA sequence: TGCAGTGCTAAGGTCCTCGGGTACGAGCAGTACTTC. Translation gives CSAKVLGYEQYF.

Ten or more counts support this clonotype. This rearrangement joins TRBV7-9 to TRBJ2-1; the D gene is possibly TRBD2 (6 bases). The CDR3 length is 14 residues. The V end was cut by 3 bases, the J end by 7 bases, with 13 bases between. Germline V gene sequence: CDR1 SEHNR, CDR2 FQNEAQ (reference sequence). DNA for the CDR3: TGTGCCAGCAGCTTGGGACTCCGAGGAAATGAGCAGTTCTTC. It codes for CASSLGLRGNEQFF.